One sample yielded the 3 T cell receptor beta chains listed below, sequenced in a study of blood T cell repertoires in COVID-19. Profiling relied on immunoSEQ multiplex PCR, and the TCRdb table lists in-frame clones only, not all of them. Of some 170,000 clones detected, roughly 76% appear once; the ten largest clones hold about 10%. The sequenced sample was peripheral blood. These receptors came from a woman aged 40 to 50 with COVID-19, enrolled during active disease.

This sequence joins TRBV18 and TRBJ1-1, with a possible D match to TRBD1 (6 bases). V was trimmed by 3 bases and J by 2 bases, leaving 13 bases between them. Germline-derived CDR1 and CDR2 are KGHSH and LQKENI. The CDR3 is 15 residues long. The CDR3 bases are TGTGCCAGCTCACCCCCAACAGGGTCAAACACTGAAGCTTTCTTT. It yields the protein CASSPPTGSNTEAFF.

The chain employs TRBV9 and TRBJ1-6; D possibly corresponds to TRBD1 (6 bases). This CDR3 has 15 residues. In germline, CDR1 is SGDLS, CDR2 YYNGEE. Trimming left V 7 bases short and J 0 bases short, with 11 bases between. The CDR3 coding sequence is TGTGCCAGCTCACAGGGAAGCTCCTATAATTCACCCCTCCACTTT. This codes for CASSQGSSYNSPLHF.

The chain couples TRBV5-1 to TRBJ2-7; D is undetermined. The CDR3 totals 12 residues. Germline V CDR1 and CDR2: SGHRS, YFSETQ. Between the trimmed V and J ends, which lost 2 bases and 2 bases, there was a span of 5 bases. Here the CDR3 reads CASSLTAYEQYF. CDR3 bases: TGCGCCAGCAGCTTAACAGCCTACGAGCAGTACTTC. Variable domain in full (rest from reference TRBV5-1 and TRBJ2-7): KAGVTQTPRYLIKTRGQQVTLSCSPISGHRSVSWYQQTPGQGLQFLFEYFSETQRNKGNFPGRFSGRQFSNSRSEMNVSTLELGDSALYLCASSLTAYEQYFGPGTRLTVT.